Following are 17 T cell receptor beta chains from one sample sequenced in a study of T cell clonality in common variable immunodeficiency. TCRdb keeps only in-frame clones here, not all; method: immunoSEQ multiplex PCR. There are more than 20,000 clones in the sample, none observed a single time. Study-wide results and limits: In common variable immunodeficiency, TCR beta chains reportedly carried fewer deletions and N-nucleotide insertions.

These receptors' targets are unknown. The sample comprised peripheral blood mononuclear cells. The receptors come from a human donor with common variable immunodeficiency.

About this clone: The CDR3 goes on 3 residues after the read ends, and that part is filled in from the germline J gene. The chain couples TRBV6-2 or TRBV6-3 to TRBJ2-3; the D gene is possibly TRBD1 (6 bases). CDR1 is MNHEY and CDR2 is SVGEGT in the germline V gene. The CDR3 is 14 amino acids. With 7 bases removed from V and 4 bases from J, the gap between germline ends came to 15 bases. The CDR3 DNA, read in part, is TGTGCCAGCAAGGGCAGGGGATTCGCAGATACG. Its translation is CASKGRGFADT. The full CDR3 protein reads CASKGRGFADTQYF.

This clone was seen ten or more times. The read ends 3 residues before the CDR3 terminus; that terminus is restored from the germline J gene. This rearrangement joins TRBV5-4 to TRBJ2-1; 8 nucleotides line up with TRBD2. Germline values: CDR1 SGHNT, CDR2 YYREEE (reference sequence). CDR3 length equals 14 residues. J was trimmed by 8 bases and V by 3 bases; bases with no gene match: 7. The CDR3 reads CASSSQSGSDEQFF. The CDR3 DNA, read in part, is TGTGCCAGCAGCTCACAAAGCGGGAGCGATGAG.

Only a few counts were recorded for this clone. The CDR3 end is not reached by the read, which stops 3 residues before it; the germline J gene fills it in. V is TRBV6-1 and J is TRBJ2-1; D perhaps matches TRBD2 (6 bases). Trimming left V 2 bases short and J 7 bases short, with 18 bases between. CDR1 and CDR2 (germline): MNHNS, SASEGT. CDR3 size: 16 residues. CDR3 loop: CASSETTLAWENEQFF. The sequenced CDR3 bases are TGTGCCAGCAGTGAAACGACGCTAGCGTGGGAAAATGAG.

This clone was seen at least ten times. CDR3 DNA (partial): TGTGCCAGCAGGGAAACAGGGCCCGGGGAG. Protein product: CASRETGPGE. The full CDR3 protein reads CASRETGPGELFF. V gene TRBV7-9 combines with J gene TRBJ2-2, with D possibly TRBD1 on 6 matching bases. The read ends 3 residues early relative to the CDR3; the germline J gene fills the gap. Germline loops: CDR1 SEHNR, CDR2 FQNEAQ (reference sequence). V lost 6 bases and J lost 6, with 11 bases in between. CDR3 size: 13 residues.

Note on this clone: Read sequence stops 3 residues before the CDR3 end, and the germline J gene provides the missing end. The same CDR3 can be traced to other DNA sequences in this sample. This chain links TRBV19 with TRBJ2-1; D is possibly TRBD1 (6 bases). The CDR3 extends over 13 amino acids. CDR1 and CDR2 (germline): LNHDA, SQIVND (reference sequence). Deletions cut 4 bases from V and 8 bases from J, with 12 bases between. The CDR3 DNA, read in part, is TGTGCCAGTAGTACGGGACACCCGCATGAG. Its translation: CASSTGHPHE. The full CDR3 is CASSTGHPHEQFF. Together with reference TRBV19 and TRBJ2-1, the CDR3 gives the full variable domain: DGGITQSPKYLFRKEGQNVTLSCEQNLNHDAMYWYRQDPGQGLRLIYYSQIVNDFQKGDIAEGYSVSREKKESFPLTVTSAQKNPTAFYLCASSTGHPHEQFFGPGTRLTVL.

This clone was observed many times. Read data end 3 residues before the CDR3 end; the end is taken from the germline J gene. The rearrangement links TRBV7-9 to TRBJ1-2; 8 nucleotides align to TRBD1. Looked up from germline, CDR1 is SEHNR and CDR2 is FQNEAQ (reference sequence). This CDR3 is 13 amino acids long. Trimming cost V 3 bases and J 4 bases; bases outside gene matches: 1. The part of the CDR3 DNA that was read is TGTGCCAGCAGCTTGGGACAGGTCTATGGC. Protein sequence: CASSLGQVYG. The CDR3 reads in full as CASSLGQVYGYTF.

This clone was counted ten times or more. With the read ending 3 residues before the CDR3 end, the germline J gene is used to fill in that end. The rearrangement uses TRBV30 and TRBJ2-1; 10 bases line up with TRBD2. This CDR3 comprises 15 residues. The germline V gene has CDR1 GTSNPN and CDR2 SVGIG (reference sequence). V gave up 2 bases and J gave up 7 bases; unmatched junction bases: 8. CDR3 region: CAWSRLAGVRNEQFF. The sequenced CDR3 bases are TGTGCCTGGAGTCGGCTAGCGGGAGTCCGGAATGAG.

This clone has a handful of counts. The CDR3 is cut off 3 residues early in the read; its end comes from the germline J gene. This chain uses TRBV19 with TRBJ1-4; weak D call: TRBD1 (5 bases). Trimming shortened V by 8 bases and J by 5 bases, and 9 bases separated the two germline ends. Per germline, CDR1 LNHDA and CDR2 SQIVND (reference sequence). CDR3 size: 12 residues. The chain's CDR3 is CASQQVNEKLFF. The CDR3 DNA, read in part, is TGTGCCAGTCAACAGGTGAATGAAAAA.

Many counts were recorded for this clone. The DNA ends 3 residues before the CDR3 does, and the rest of the CDR3 is filled in from the germline J gene. The chain uses TRBV11-2 and TRBJ2-7; D perhaps matches TRBD1 (6 bases). In germline, CDR1 is SGHAT, CDR2 FQNNGV. The germline V and J ends were trimmed by 5 bases and 1 base, with 15 bases remaining between them. The CDR3 contains 15 residues. The CDR3 DNA, read in part, is TGTGCCAGCAGCACTCCAGGGGAGTGGTCCTACGAG. Translating it yields CASSTPGEWSYE. The full CDR3 protein reads CASSTPGEWSYEQYF.

There are many counts of this clone. The sequence runs out 3 residues before the end of the CDR3; the remainder is reconstructed from the germline J gene. This rearrangement joins TRBV20-1 to TRBJ2-1; D remains unclear. The CDR3 length is 13 residues. V was trimmed by 3 bases and J by 5 bases, leaving 11 bases between them. Germline V gene data show CDR1 as DFQATT and CDR2 as SNEGSKA (reference sequence). CDR3 loop: CSARRWANNEQFF. The CDR3 bases that were read are TGCAGTGCTAGGAGGTGGGCCAACAATGAG.

In its sample, this clone was seen many times. Read coverage stops 3 residues before the CDR3 terminus; the germline J gene supplies the remainder. V usage is TRBV6-1 and J usage is TRBJ1-6; D is perhaps TRBD1 (6 bases). The length of the CDR3 is 16 residues. Germline V gene sequence: CDR1 MNHNS, CDR2 SASEGT. Trimming left V 4 bases short and J 4 bases short, with 14 bases between. CDR3 DNA, as far as it was read: TGTGCCAGCAGTGTGACAGGAACCCGATATAATTCACCC. Translated, it gives CASSVTGTRYNSP. The complete CDR3 sequence is CASSVTGTRYNSPLHF.

This clone is termed medium-sized (0.01 to 0.1%). Sequencing ends 3 residues short of the CDR3 end; the germline J gene provides the rest. This chain uses TRBV7-3 with TRBJ2-5, with D possibly being TRBD2 (5 bases). CDR3 size: 15 residues. Looked up from germline, CDR1 is SGHTA and CDR2 is FQGTGA. Trimming removed 2 bases at V and 5 bases at J, with 15 bases between. CDR3 sequence: CASSLGVGSGETQYF. The sequenced CDR3 bases are TGTGCCAGCAGCTTAGGAGTGGGATCGGGGGAGACC.

This clone was recorded many times. The sequenced CDR3 bases are TGCAGCGTTGACGTGACAGGTGGC. Its translation: CSVDVTGG. The CDR3, in full, reads CSVDVTGGYTF. This rearrangement joins TRBV29-1 to TRBJ1-2; TRBD1 might be the D (6 bases). The read falls 3 residues short of the CDR3 end, and the missing part is taken from the germline J gene. Between the trimmed V and J ends, which lost 3 bases and 7 bases, there was a span of 9 bases. Germline assignment: CDR1 SQVTM and CDR2 ANQGSEA. CDR3 length: 11 residues.

Many counts were recorded for this clone. The CDR3 is cut off 3 residues early in the read; its end comes from the germline J gene. The rearrangement joins TRBV19 to TRBJ2-4; a possible D gene is TRBD1 (6 bases). CDR1 LNHDA and CDR2 SQIVND come from the germline V gene (reference sequence). Trimming pared 4 bases from V and 9 bases from J, leaving 13 bases between. The CDR3 contains 13 residues. Here the CDR3 reads CASSTGQIAIQYF. The sequenced CDR3 bases are TGTGCCAGTAGTACAGGACAGATAGCCATT.

Comment on this clone: The CDR3 end lies 3 residues beyond the end of the read and is filled in from the germline J gene. This rearrangement joins TRBV6-2 or TRBV6-3 to TRBJ2-7; 8 bases match TRBD2. Losses at the gene ends were 5 bases for V and 2 bases for J; bases not matched to a gene: 14. The CDR3 runs 17 residues. Germline V gene data show CDR1 as MNHEY and CDR2 as SVGEGT. The CDR3 reads CASSRLAGRIPPYEQYF. Incomplete CDR3 DNA: TGTGCCAGCAGTCGCTTAGCGGGGAGGATACCCCCCTACGAG.

This clone was found many times. The read gets to within 3 residues of the CDR3 end, and the germline J gene fills in the rest. The V call is TRBV19, the J call TRBJ1-3; D gene unclear. Trimming removed 4 bases from V and 9 bases from J, with 10 bases in between. This CDR3 spans 12 amino acids. Germline CDR1 LNHDA, CDR2 SQIVND (reference sequence). Incomplete CDR3 DNA: TGTGCCAGTAGTACCAGGTTCCCCACC. It specifies CASSTRFPT. The CDR3 reads in full as CASSTRFPTIYF.

This clone was picked up a small number of times. The sequenced fragment ends 3 residues before the CDR3 boundary, so the rest is inferred from the germline J gene. The V call is TRBV7-2, the J call TRBJ2-3; D perhaps matches TRBD2 (5 bases). The CDR3 has 14 residues. The germline V gene encodes CDR1 SGHTA and CDR2 FQGNSA. The V gene lost 5 bases and the J gene lost 3 bases, with 12 bases spanning the gap. The chain's CDR3 is CASSVMGGTDTQYF. Partial CDR3 DNA: TGTGCCAGCAGCGTAATGGGCGGGACAGATACG.